The next 28 T cell receptor beta chains were all read from a single sample in a study of T cell repertoires in cytomegalovirus infection. TCRdb re-called the reads with MiXCR, one entry per CDR3 protein. The data show approximately 910,000 distinct CDR3 sequences, approximately 30% seen once. No antigens are known for them. Source: cultured CD8+ T cells from PBMCs, taken from culture after CMV antigen stimulation. The source is a human donor in good health (CMV status not recorded). Some clones in this sample may be carry-over from other donors' samples.

The gene calls are TRBV20-1 and TRBJ2-7; TRBD2 agrees at 7 bases. Germline CDR1 is DFQATT and CDR2 is SNEGSKA (reference sequence). V trimming: 6 bases; J trimming: 4 bases; junction bases outside the gene matches: 6. The CDR3 is 12 amino acids. The DNA of the CDR3 is TGCAGTGCCTTTACCGGGGGGTACGAGCAGTACGTC. Encoded protein: CSAFTGGYEQYV.

In this sample, this clonotype turned up a few times. This chain links TRBV7-6 with TRBJ2-3, with a possible D match to TRBD2 (6 bases). V lost 4 bases and J lost 2, with 10 bases in between. CDR1 SGHVS and CDR2 FNYEAQ come from the germline V gene. The CDR3 extends over 14 amino acids. CDR3 region: CASSYRTNTDTQYF. The CDR3 coding sequence is TGTGCCAGCAGCTATAGGACTAACACAGATACGCAGTATTTT. Combining the CDR3 with reference TRBV7-6 and TRBJ2-3 gives the whole variable domain GAGVSQSPRYKVTKRGQDVALRCDPISGHVSLYWYRQALGQGPEFLTYFNYEAQQDKSGLPNDRFSAERPEGSISTLTIQRTEQRDSAMYRCASSYRTNTDTQYFGPGTRLTVL.

V is TRBV25-1 and J is TRBJ1-1, with D possibly matching TRBD1 (5 bases). The CDR3 has 12 amino acids. Germline CDR1 reads MGHDK; CDR2 reads SYGVNS. The ends were cut back, 5 bases at V and 11 bases at J, with 15 bases in the middle. CDR3 region: CASSPGHLPAFF. CDR3 in DNA: TGTGCCAGCAGTCCCGGACACCTCCCGGCTTTCTTT.

To note about this clonotype: With a much larger clone just one base away, this may be a read error. The chain uses TRBV5-1 and TRBJ2-2; no definite D call. From germline, CDR1 is SGHRS and CDR2 YFSETQ. The CDR3 loop spans 13 amino acids. CDR3 region: CTSNEANTGELFF. The CDR3 DNA reads as TGCACCAGCAATGAGGCGAACACCGGGGAGCTGTTTTTT.

The sample holds many counts of this clonotype. The chain is built from TRBV7-8 and TRBJ2-2; 9 nucleotides agree with TRBD1. V shed 5 bases, J shed 3 bases, and the junction held 13 bases outside the gene matches. The CDR3 runs 18 residues. Germline assignment: CDR1 SGHVS and CDR2 FQNEAQ. The CDR3 loop reads CASSPWGSRDRDTGELFF. The CDR3, as DNA: TGTGCCAGCAGCCCCTGGGGAAGCCGGGACAGGGACACCGGGGAGCTGTTTTTT.

The chain couples TRBV11-2 to TRBJ2-7, with a weak D call TRBD2 (6 bases). V was clipped by 5 bases and J by 4 bases, with 18 bases between them. This CDR3 spans 15 amino acids. Germline CDR1 SGHAT, CDR2 FQNNGV. CDR3 region: CASSHPGVAHYEQYF. DNA for the CDR3: TGTGCCAGCAGCCACCCGGGAGTAGCCCATTACGAGCAGTACTTC.

This clonotype was picked up a small number of times. CDR3: CSVDLDSTYGYTF. DNA for the CDR3: TGCAGCGTTGACTTAGACAGTACCTATGGCTACACCTTC. The chain links TRBV29-1 to TRBJ1-2, with D possibly matching TRBD1 (5 bases). CDR3 size: 13 residues. V was pared by 3 bases and J by 4 bases, with 12 bases between. CDR1 and CDR2 (germline): SQVTM, ANQGSEA.

This clonotype has more than one count but fewer than ten. The V gene is TRBV7-9, the J gene TRBJ1-2; D gene uncertain. This CDR3 is built from 17 residues. The germline V and J ends were trimmed by 1 base and 4 bases, with 19 bases remaining between them. Germline V CDR1 and CDR2: SEHNR, FQNEAQ (reference sequence). The CDR3 DNA is TGTGCCAGCAGCTTAGGCCCGATCACGGTAAATGGCTATGGCTACACCTTC. Protein product: CASSLGPITVNGYGYTF.

The CDR3 DNA sequence: TGTGCCAGCAGGGACGGAGTCCACGAGCAGTACTTC. This sequence encodes CASRDGVHEQYF. The rearrangement uses TRBV12-3 or TRBV12-4 and TRBJ2-7; D ambiguous. CDR3 size: 12 residues. V was pared by 6 bases and J by 5 bases, with 11 bases between.

This clonotype was picked up many times. V and J are TRBV7-8 and TRBJ1-5; D gene ambiguous. Germline-derived CDR1 and CDR2 are SGHVS and FQNEAQ. With 1 base removed from V and 0 bases from J, the gap between germline ends came to 7 bases. The CDR3 sequence is 15 residues long. CDR3 sequence: CASSLGAGSNQPQHF. The CDR3 bases are TGTGCCAGCAGCTTAGGTGCGGGTAGCAATCAGCCCCAGCATTTT.

This clonotype was observed a handful of times. The chain joins TRBV7-9 to TRBJ1-1, with 8 bases lining up with TRBD1. The J segment lost 3 bases and the V segment lost 1 base, leaving 4 bases of the junction unmatched. There are 15 residues in the CDR3. Germline V gene lookup returns CDR1 SEHNR and CDR2 FQNEAQ (reference sequence). CDR3 protein: CASSLDRGFDTEAFF. CDR3 coding DNA: TGTGCCAGCAGCTTAGACAGGGGGTTTGACACTGAAGCTTTCTTT.

To note about this clonotype: The junction differs from germline at one of its ends, possibly a read error. The CDR3 bases are TGTGCCAGCAGCCAAGAGGAGAACTATGGCTACACCTTC. Protein product: CASSQEENYGYTF. This chain links TRBV4-1 with TRBJ1-2; D remains ambiguous. This CDR3 is 13 amino acids long. The V gene's germline CDR1 is MGHRA and CDR2 YSYEKL.

The genes are TRBV15 and TRBJ2-3; D is unresolved. V was pared by 3 bases and J by 4 bases, with 11 bases between. CDR3 length: 14 amino acids. In germline, CDR1 is LNHNV, CDR2 YYDKDF (reference sequence). CDR3 DNA sequence: TGTGCCACCAGCAGCCATCCTCCCCCAGATACGCAGTATTTT. The encoded protein is CATSSHPPPDTQYF.

This clonotype was observed many times. The chain has TRBV6-1 and TRBJ1-1; D is unclear. Germline V CDR1 and CDR2: MNHNS, SASEGT. Trimming removed 6 bases from V and 5 bases from J, with 16 bases in between. This CDR3 region has 14 residues. CDR3 sequence (DNA): TGTGCCAGCAGCCCCTGGGCGAGGGAGACTGAAGCTTTCTTT. Translation: CASSPWARETEAFF.

In its sample, this clonotype was seen many times. The chain combines TRBV7-8 with TRBJ2-3; 9 nucleotides match TRBD2. This CDR3 region has 13 residues. V gave up 3 bases and J gave up 5 bases; unmatched junction bases: 0. The germline gives CDR1 SGHVS, CDR2 FQNEAQ. CDR3 region: CASSLTSGDTQYF. The DNA for the CDR3 is TGTGCCAGCAGCTTGACTAGCGGAGATACGCAGTATTTT.

The chain couples TRBV29-1 to TRBJ1-1, with 8 nucleotides matching TRBD1. This CDR3 is built from 13 residues. The J segment lost 2 bases and the V segment lost 5 bases, leaving 4 bases of the junction unmatched. Germline V gene lookup returns CDR1 SQVTM and CDR2 ANQGSEA. CDR3 sequence reads: CSVRDRKNTEAFF. DNA of the CDR3: TGCAGCGTTCGGGACAGGAAAAACACTGAAGCTTTCTTT.

The chain uses TRBV10-3 and TRBJ1-2; TRBD1 agrees at 8 bases. Germline-derived CDR1 and CDR2 are ENHRY and SYGVKD. With 1 base clipped from V and 1 base from J, the junction kept 5 bases outside the gene matches. CDR3 size: 16 residues. The CDR3 is CAISELGDRFNYGYTF. The CDR3, as DNA: TGTGCCATCAGTGAGTTGGGGGACAGGTTTAACTATGGCTACACCTTC.

Ten or more counts support this clonotype. CDR3 coding DNA: TGTGCCAGCAGCGGAGCGGGGGGGCCAGTCGATGAGCAGTTCTTC. This gives the protein CASSGAGGPVDEQFF. V gene TRBV11-2 combines with J gene TRBJ2-1; TRBD2 aligns across 10 bases. The length of the CDR3 is 15 residues. Germline values: CDR1 SGHAT, CDR2 FQNNGV. J was trimmed by 8 bases and V by 5 bases; bases with no gene match: 9.

This clonotype was detected ten times or more. The genes are TRBV12-3 or TRBV12-4 and TRBJ2-2; 10 nucleotides agree with TRBD2. CDR3 length: 16 residues. The trim removed 6 bases at V and 5 bases at J, leaving 9 bases unmatched. CDR3 loop: CASSPGLAKGTGELFF. For the CDR3, the DNA is TGTGCCAGCAGCCCGGGACTAGCGAAAGGGACCGGGGAGCTGTTTTTT.

This clonotype has more than one count but fewer than ten. The CDR3 DNA sequence: TGTGCCAGCAGCCCTGTCGGAGGGAAAAATTCACCCCTCCACTTT. It codes for CASSPVGGKNSPLHF. The J gene is TRBJ1-6, the V gene TRBV7-9; D not certain. The CDR3 runs to 15 residues. Germline CDR1 reads SEHNR; CDR2 reads FQNEAQ (reference sequence). Trimming left V 5 bases short and J 7 bases short, with 15 bases between.

The chain carries TRBV7-8 and TRBJ1-6; D not resolved. Between the trimmed V and J ends, which lost 1 base and 13 bases, there was a span of 23 bases. The CDR3 contains 17 residues. In germline, CDR1 is SGHVS, CDR2 FQNEAQ. The CDR3 nucleotides are TGTGCCAGCAGCTTAGAGCCGAGGGTGGATAGGGTTTCCCCCCTCCACTTT. Amino acid sequence: CASSLEPRVDRVSPLHF.

This clonotype has just a few counts. The V call is TRBV23-1, the J call TRBJ2-3; perhaps TRBD2 as D (5 bases). TRBV23-1 is an ORF; its function is uncertain. The CDR3 runs to 14 residues. Trimming removed 4 bases from V and 3 bases from J, with 11 bases in between. The CDR3 spells CASSRECRTDTQYF. The CDR3 coding sequence is TGCGCCAGCAGTCGGGAGTGTCGAACAGATACGCAGTATTTT.

The gene calls are TRBV6-5 and TRBJ2-3; no reliable D call. V gave up 2 bases and J gave up 7 bases, with 16 bases separating them. Germline assignment: CDR1 MNHEY and CDR2 SVGAGI. The length of the CDR3 is 15 residues. DNA of the CDR3: TGTGCCAGCAGTTACGGGCCTCCCGAAGGATATACGCAGTATTTT. Translation: CASSYGPPEGYTQYF.

The chain combines TRBV20-1 with TRBJ2-4; TRBD1 might be the D (6 bases). The CDR3 totals 13 residues. The germline V gene has CDR1 DFQATT and CDR2 SNEGSKA (reference sequence). V was clipped by 6 bases and J by 5 bases, with 14 bases between them. In DNA, the CDR3 is TGCAGTGCCCTTACAGGGTCCCAAAACATTCAGTACTTC. Residues: CSALTGSQNIQYF.

The chain employs TRBV6-1 and TRBJ2-2, with D possibly matching TRBD1 (6 bases). CDR1 is MNHNS and CDR2 is SASEGT in the germline V gene. The CDR3 covers 15 residues. V was shortened by 5 bases and J by 0 bases, with 10 bases between the two germline ends. For the CDR3, the DNA is TGTGCCAGCAGTCATGGGGGCGCGAACACCGGGGAGCTGTTTTTT. Translating gives CASSHGGANTGELFF.

This clonotype was picked up one time. The chain is built from TRBV7-6 and TRBJ2-6, with a weak D call TRBD2 (5 bases). CDR3 length: 17 residues. The V gene's germline CDR1 is SGHVS and CDR2 FNYEAQ. V lost 2 bases to trimming and J lost 2 bases, with 13 bases between them. The CDR3 DNA follows: TGTGCCAGCAGCTTAATGAGGGCAGGTACTGGGGCCAACGTCCTGACTTTC. It is translated as CASSLMRAGTGANVLTF.

The genes are TRBV2 and TRBJ1-1; possibly TRBD1 for D (5 bases). V was shortened by 4 bases and J by 3 bases, with 12 bases between the two germline ends. The CDR3 totals 14 residues. Germline V lookup: CDR1 SNHLY, CDR2 FYNNEI. CDR3 coding DNA: TGTGCCAGCAGTGTGGGGCCCCTGTACACTGAAGCTTTCTTT. Its translation is CASSVGPLYTEAFF.

The chain carries TRBV12-3 or TRBV12-4 and TRBJ2-1; D may be TRBD2 (6 bases). The germline V and J ends were trimmed by 4 bases and 6 bases, with 16 bases remaining between them. There are 15 residues in the CDR3. The CDR3 sequence is CASSSRGSGGNEQFF. Here the CDR3 DNA reads TGTGCCAGCAGTTCCCGGGGGTCTGGGGGCAATGAGCAGTTCTTC.